What follows describes a single T cell receptor (beta chain). Antigen: not known. Clones were read by immunoSEQ multiplex PCR, and TCRdb kept only the in-frame ones, dropping some. Of around 25,000 clones listed, approximately 87% are singletons. This sample was included in a study of graft-versus-host responses after intestinal transplantation. Findings and caveats of the study: An association linked early post-transplant HvG declines with peak circulating GvH clone levels.

CDR1 is SQVTM and CDR2 is ANQGSEA in the germline V gene. V was trimmed by 0 bases and J by 4 bases, leaving 9 bases between them. The CDR3 contains 13 residues. The specimen comprised PBMCs, sampled 28 days after intestinal transplant. The source of this sequence is a human patient who received an intestinal transplant, so some T cells may come from the graft donor. The chain is built from TRBV29-1 and TRBJ2-5, with TRBD2 as a possible D gene (5 bases). The CDR3 protein is CSVEDLSGETQYF. In DNA form, the CDR3 reads TGCAGCGTTGAAGATCTGAGCGGAGAGACCCAGTACTTC. The full variable domain, rest sourced from reference TRBV29-1 and TRBJ2-5, is SAVISQKPSRDICQRGTSLTIQCQVDSQVTMMFWYRQQPGQSLTLIATANQGSEATYESGFVIDKFPISRPNLTFSTLTVSNMSPEDSSIYLCSVEDLSGETQYFGPGTRLLVL.